Detailed here is one TCR beta chain. These data originate in a study of blood T cell repertoires in COVID-19. In the study overall: Donors in the United States, Italy and Spain gave samples during acute or convalescent COVID-19. Sources were T cells, B-cell-depleted T cells, or PBMCs; the material itself was cDNA or gDNA.

V shed 8 bases and J 6 bases; nucleotides not matched to a gene: 11. Germline values: CDR1 ENHRY, CDR2 SYGVKD. This CDR3 has 14 residues. Per the original methods: It was from reference gene primer amplification that nucleated cell counts were estimated. The table came from immunoSEQ multiplex PCR; TCRdb's copy has only in-frame clones and leaves some out. V and J calls and clone size follow that table, whereas D and trimming were derived from the DNA. The table includes about 48,000 clones, approximately 88% detected once. The sample was peripheral blood. The chain couples TRBV10-3 to TRBJ2-7; 9 bases align to TRBD2. The origin of this receptor is a man between 65 and 85 years old with acute or convalescent COVID-19. Written as DNA, the CDR3 is TGTGCCATCGGGGCTAGCGGGAATGAGGCCGAGCAGTACTTC. Translating it yields CAIGASGNEAEQYF.